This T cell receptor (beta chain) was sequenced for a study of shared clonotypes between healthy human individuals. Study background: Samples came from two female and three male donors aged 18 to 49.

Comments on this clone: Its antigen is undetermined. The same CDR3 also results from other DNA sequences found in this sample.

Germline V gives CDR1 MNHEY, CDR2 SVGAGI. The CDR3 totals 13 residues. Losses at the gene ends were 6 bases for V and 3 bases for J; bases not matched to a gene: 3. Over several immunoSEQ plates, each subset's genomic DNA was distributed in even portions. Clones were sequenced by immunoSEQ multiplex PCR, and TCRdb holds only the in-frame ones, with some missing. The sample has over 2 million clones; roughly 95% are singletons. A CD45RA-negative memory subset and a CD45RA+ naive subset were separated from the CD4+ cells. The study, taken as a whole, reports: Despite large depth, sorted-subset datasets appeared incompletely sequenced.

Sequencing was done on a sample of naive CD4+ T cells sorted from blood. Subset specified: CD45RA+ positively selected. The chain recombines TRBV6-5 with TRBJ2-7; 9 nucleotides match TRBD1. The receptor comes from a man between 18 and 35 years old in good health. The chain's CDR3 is CASSQGQGYEQYF. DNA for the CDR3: TGTGCCAGCAGCCAGGGACAGGGCTACGAGCAGTACTTC.